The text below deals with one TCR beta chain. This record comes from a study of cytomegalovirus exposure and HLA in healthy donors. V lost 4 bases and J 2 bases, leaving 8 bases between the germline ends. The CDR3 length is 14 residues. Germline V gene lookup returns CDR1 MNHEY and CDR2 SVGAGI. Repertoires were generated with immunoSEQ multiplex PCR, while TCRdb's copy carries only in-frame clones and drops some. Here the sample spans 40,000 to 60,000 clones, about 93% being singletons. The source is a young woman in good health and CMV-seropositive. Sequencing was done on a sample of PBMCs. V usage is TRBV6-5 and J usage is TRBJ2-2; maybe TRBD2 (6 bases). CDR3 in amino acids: CASSSGLNTGELFF. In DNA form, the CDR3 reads TGTGCCAGCAGTTCGGGACTTAACACCGGGGAGCTGTTTTTT.